This T cell receptor beta chain was obtained from a study of cytomegalovirus exposure and HLA in healthy donors. As for the study in general: HLA-typed donors were the source of around 77 million unique TCRs held in an early data release. Findings of the study overall: A list of roughly 160 TCR beta chains associated with cytomegalovirus was given.

Remarks on this clone: Its antigen is currently unknown.

The PCR was carried out with 60 Vbeta primers and 13 Jbeta primers. Sequenced by immunoSEQ multiplex PCR; TCRdb stores in-frame clones only, minus some. The table records around 180,000 clones, about 88% of them present only once. The sequenced sample consisted of PBMCs. The TCR originated in a girl under three years old in good health and CMV-seronegative.

CDR3 amino acids: CASRWTGVNANYGYTF. The CDR3 DNA is TGTGCCAGCAGGTGGACAGGGGTAAACGCTAACTATGGCTACACCTTC. This chain links TRBV27 with TRBJ1-2; 9 nucleotides line up with TRBD1. The germline CDR1 and CDR2 sequences are MNHEY and SMNVEV (reference sequence). With 6 bases clipped from V and 0 bases from J, the junction kept 8 bases outside the gene matches. The CDR3 runs to 16 residues.